These 5 T cell receptor beta chains originate from one sample sequenced in a study of blood T cell repertoires in COVID-19. The protocol was immunoSEQ multiplex PCR, while the TCRdb copy is restricted to in-frame clones and leaves out a portion. The sample holds about 350,000 clones, roughly 89% seen once. Sequencing was done on a sample of peripheral blood. All receptors derive from a woman in her fifties or sixties with COVID-19, enrolled during active disease.

This chain joins TRBV10-2 and TRBJ1-2; 8 bases fit TRBD1. CDR1 is WSHSY, CDR2 SAAADI, per germline. Losses at the gene ends were 7 bases for V and 2 bases for J; bases not matched to a gene: 6. CDR3 length equals 14 residues. The CDR3 reads CASIRDRLNYGYTF. As DNA, the CDR3 is TGCGCCAGCATTCGGGACAGGCTGAACTATGGCTACACCTTC.

This clone was observed a few times. The chain recombines TRBV4-2 with TRBJ2-3, with 8 bases matching TRBD2. V lost 0 bases and J lost 0; bases outside the gene matches: 5. CDR3 length equals 17 residues. Germline CDR1 reads LGHNA; CDR2 reads YNFKEQ. Written as DNA, the CDR3 is TGTGCCAGCAGCCAAGAAGGCGGGGGGCTGAGCACAGATACGCAGTATTTT. This translates into CASSQEGGGLSTDTQYF.

This chain uses TRBV6-5 with TRBJ1-1, with D unclear. V was pared by 6 bases and J by 4 bases, with 6 bases between. This CDR3 comprises 11 residues. The germline V gene encodes CDR1 MNHEY and CDR2 SVGAGI. CDR3 nucleotides: TGTGCCAGCAGGGGAGGCACTGAAGCTTTCTTT. Translation gives CASRGGTEAFF.

The chain carries TRBV19 and TRBJ1-2; the D gene is possibly TRBD1 (5 bases). From germline, CDR1 is LNHDA and CDR2 SQIVND (reference sequence). Trimming removed 7 bases from V and 0 bases from J, with 12 bases in between. The CDR3 runs 14 residues. CDR3 bases: TGTGCCAGTACGGGGGAGGCTACTAACTATGGCTACACCTTC. It translates to CASTGEATNYGYTF.

Written as DNA, the CDR3 is TGTGCCAGCAGTTACGAATGGGCTGGTGGCTACACCTTC. Translated: CASSYEWAGGYTF. The rearrangement joins TRBV6-5 to TRBJ1-2; no clear D. Trimming left V 2 bases short and J 7 bases short, with 11 bases between. The CDR3 runs to 13 residues. Germline-derived CDR1 and CDR2 are MNHEY and SVGAGI.